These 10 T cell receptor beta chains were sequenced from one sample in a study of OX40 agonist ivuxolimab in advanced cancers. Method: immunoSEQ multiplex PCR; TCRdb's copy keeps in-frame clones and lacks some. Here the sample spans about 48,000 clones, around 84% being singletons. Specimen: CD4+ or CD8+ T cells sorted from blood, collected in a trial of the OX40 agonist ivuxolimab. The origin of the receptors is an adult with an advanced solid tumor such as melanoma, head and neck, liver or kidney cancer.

The CDR3 sequence is CASSQGDSGSGYEQYF. The DNA of the CDR3 is TGTGCCAGCAGCCAAGGGGATAGCGGGAGTGGGTACGAGCAGTACTTC. This chain joins TRBV14 and TRBJ2-7; TRBD2 matches 9 bases. Germline CDR1 reads SGHDN; CDR2 reads FVKESK. V shed 1 base, J shed 4 bases, and the junction held 8 bases outside the gene matches. CDR3 length equals 16 residues.

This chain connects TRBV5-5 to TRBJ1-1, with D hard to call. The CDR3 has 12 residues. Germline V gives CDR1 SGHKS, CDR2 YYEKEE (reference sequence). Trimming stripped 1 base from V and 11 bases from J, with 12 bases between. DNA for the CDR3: TGTGCCAGCAGCTTGATAGGCTCCCTGGCTTTCTTT. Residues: CASSLIGSLAFF.

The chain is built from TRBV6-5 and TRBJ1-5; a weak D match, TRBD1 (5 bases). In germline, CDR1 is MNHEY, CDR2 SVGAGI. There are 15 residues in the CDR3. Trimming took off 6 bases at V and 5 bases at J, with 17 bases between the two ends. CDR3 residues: CASRPYRDGYQPQHF. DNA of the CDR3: TGTGCCAGCAGGCCGTACCGGGACGGATATCAGCCCCAGCATTTT.

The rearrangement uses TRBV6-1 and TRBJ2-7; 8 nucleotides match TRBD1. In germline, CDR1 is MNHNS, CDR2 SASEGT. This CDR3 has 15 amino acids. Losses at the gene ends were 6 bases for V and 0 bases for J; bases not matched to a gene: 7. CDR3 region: CASRTGTGSSYEQYF. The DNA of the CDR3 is TGTGCCAGCAGGACGGGGACAGGAAGCTCCTACGAGCAGTACTTC.

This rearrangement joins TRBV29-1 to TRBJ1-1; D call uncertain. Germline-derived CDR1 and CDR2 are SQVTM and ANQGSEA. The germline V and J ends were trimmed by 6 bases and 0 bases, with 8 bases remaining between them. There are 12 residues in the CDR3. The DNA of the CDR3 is TGCAGCGTCCGCGTTATGAACACTGAAGCTTTCTTT. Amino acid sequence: CSVRVMNTEAFF.

The CDR3 reads CASSLGLAGGETQYF. In DNA, the CDR3 is TGTGCCAGCAGCTTAGGGCTAGCGGGGGGAGAGACCCAGTACTTC. This sequence joins TRBV7-9 and TRBJ2-5; 11 nucleotides match TRBD2. Germline lookup yields CDR1 SEHNR and CDR2 FQNEAQ (reference sequence). The CDR3 is 15 residues long. The junction had 2 bases not matched to a gene; V was cut back by 1 base and J by 4 bases.

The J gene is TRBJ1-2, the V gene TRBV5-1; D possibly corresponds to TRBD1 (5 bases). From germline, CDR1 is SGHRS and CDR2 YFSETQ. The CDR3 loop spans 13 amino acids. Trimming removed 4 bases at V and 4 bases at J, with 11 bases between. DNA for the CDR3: TGCGCCAGCAGCGGGGCAAAGAGCTATGGCTACACCTTC. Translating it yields CASSGAKSYGYTF.

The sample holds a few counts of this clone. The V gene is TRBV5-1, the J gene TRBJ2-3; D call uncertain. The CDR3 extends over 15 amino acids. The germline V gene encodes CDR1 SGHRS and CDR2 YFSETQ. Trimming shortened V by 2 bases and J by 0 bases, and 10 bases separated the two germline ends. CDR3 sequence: CASSFRADSTDTQYF. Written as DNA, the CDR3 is TGCGCCAGCAGCTTCCGGGCGGATAGCACAGATACGCAGTATTTT.

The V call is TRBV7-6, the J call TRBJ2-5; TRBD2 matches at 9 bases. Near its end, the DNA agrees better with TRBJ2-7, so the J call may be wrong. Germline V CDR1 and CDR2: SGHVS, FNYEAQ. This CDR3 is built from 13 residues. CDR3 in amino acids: CASSSTSGYEQYF. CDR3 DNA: TGTGCCAGCAGCTCGACTAGCGGCTACGAGCAGTACTTC.

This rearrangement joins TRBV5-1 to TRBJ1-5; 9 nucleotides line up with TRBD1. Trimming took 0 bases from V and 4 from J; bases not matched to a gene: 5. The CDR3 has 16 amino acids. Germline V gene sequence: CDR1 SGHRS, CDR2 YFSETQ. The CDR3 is CASSLGTGVNNQPQHF. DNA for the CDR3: TGCGCCAGCAGCTTGGGGACAGGGGTAAATAATCAGCCCCAGCATTTT.